This entry describes one T cell receptor (beta chain). The clone's antigen remains unknown. Base qualities were left out, and no much larger clone turns up one base away. These data belong to a study of T cell changes during pregnancy in multiple sclerosis (dated by TCRdb to about 2019). As for the study more broadly: The study looked at changes in the T cell repertoire across pregnancy in women with multiple sclerosis.

V lost 2 bases and J lost 7 bases, and the count of bases not matched to a germline gene is 1. Reading the germline V gene gives CDR1 SNHLY and CDR2 FYNNEI. Measured from the cysteine to the phenylalanine, the CDR3 is 13 residues long. Only the CDR3 part of the read is kept: 39 bases, read in frame from the first base. To prepare the library, the immunoSEQ multiplex PCR assay was applied. TCRdb provides this immuneACCESS table in a form limited to in-frame rearrangements. Some clones are lacking; in checked studies, under half of them reflect an unresolved V gene, and why the rest are absent is not known. The table for this sample lists tens of thousands of clones; approximately 90% of them were counted only once. The ten largest clones take up 0.95% of the sample.

The rearrangement combines TRBV2 with TRBJ1-2; TRBD1 matches 10 bases in the middle. The sample was peripheral blood, taken before pregnancy. This TCR came from a female donor with multiple sclerosis, enrolled in a pregnancy study. The CDR3 protein is CASSEWDRGGYTF. The nucleotide sequence is given as TGTGCCAGCAGTGAATGGGACAGGGGTGGCTACACCTTC. Joined to the reference TRBV2 and TRBJ1-2 proteins, this CDR3 gives the full variable domain: EPEVTQTPSHQVTQMGQEVILRCVPISNHLYFYWYRQILGQKVEFLVSFYNNEISEKSEIFDDQFSVERPDGSNFTLKIRSTKLEDSAMYFCASSEWDRGGYTFGSGTRLTVV.